These 13 T cell receptor beta chains were all obtained from the same sample, sequenced in a study of T cells in Graves' hyperthyroidism and ophthalmopathy. Researchers amplified the TCR beta CDR3 regions from RNA transcripts. The TCR CDR3 first-round RT-PCR relied on the HTBI primer set. TCRdb ran MiXCR on the multiplex PCR reads and lists one entry per CDR3 protein. The profile shows some 400,000 distinct CDR3 sequences, approximately 19% of them singletons. The sequencing input was blood. The source is a woman between 18 and 30 years old with Graves' hyperthyroidism.

The genes are TRBV6-1 and TRBJ2-3; tentatively, D is TRBD2 (6 bases). Germline V gene sequence: CDR1 MNHNS, CDR2 SASEGT. This CDR3 has 15 amino acids. The V and J ends lost 1 base and 3 bases respectively, with 11 bases between them. The CDR3 sequence: CASSEGGGETDTQYF. The CDR3 coding sequence is TGTGCCAGCAGTGAAGGGGGCGGGGAGACAGATACGCAGTATTTT.

This clonotype was picked up many times. The chain combines TRBV20-1 with TRBJ2-5, with 12 bases aligning to TRBD2. With 1 base clipped from V and 5 bases from J, the junction kept 8 bases outside the gene matches. The germline CDR1 and CDR2 sequences are DFQATT and SNEGSKA (reference sequence). The CDR3 is 16 residues long. This CDR3 is CSARGTSGGLGETQYF. CDR3 coding DNA: TGCAGTGCTAGAGGAACTAGCGGGGGGCTGGGGGAGACCCAGTACTTC.

This clonotype has at least ten counts. V usage is TRBV27 and J usage is TRBJ1-2; weak D call: TRBD1 (5 bases). Germline V gene lookup returns CDR1 MNHEY and CDR2 SMNVEV (reference sequence). Trimming left V 9 bases short and J 2 bases short, with 13 bases between. CDR3 length equals 13 residues. The CDR3 DNA follows: TGTGCCAGTGGGTGGAGGGGAAACTATGGCTACACCTTC. It translates to CASGWRGNYGYTF.

This clonotype was observed at least ten times. This chain joins TRBV6-1 and TRBJ2-7; no clear D gene. V lost 3 bases and J lost 1, with 4 bases in between. The CDR3 covers 12 residues. Germline lookup yields CDR1 MNHNS and CDR2 SASEGT. The CDR3 bases are TGTGCCAGCAGTGACAGATCCTACGAGCAGTACTTC. Its protein product is CASSDRSYEQYF.

The genes are TRBV27 and TRBJ2-7; 7 bases match TRBD2. V gave up 3 bases and J gave up 2 bases; unmatched junction bases: 7. Germline CDR1 reads MNHEY; CDR2 reads SMNVEV (reference sequence). CDR3 length: 15 amino acids. DNA for the CDR3: TGTGCCAGCAGTTTGGGGGGGAAACAAACCTACGAGCAGTACTTC. Its translation: CASSLGGKQTYEQYF.

This clonotype was counted ten times or more. The chain carries TRBV27 and TRBJ2-7; D is perhaps TRBD2 (6 bases). Trimming pared 4 bases from V and 3 bases from J, leaving 13 bases between. The V gene's germline CDR1 is MNHEY and CDR2 SMNVEV (reference sequence). This CDR3 is built from 14 residues. The CDR3 region has the DNA TGTGCCAGCAGTTATAGGGTGGGACTCTACGAGCAGTACTTC. Translated, it gives CASSYRVGLYEQYF.

This chain connects TRBV4-1 to TRBJ2-3; D possibly matches TRBD1 or TRBD2 (7 bases each). This CDR3 has 16 amino acids. Germline-derived CDR1 and CDR2 are MGHRA and YSYEKL. Trimming shortened V by 4 bases and J by 4 bases, and 18 bases separated the two germline ends. CDR3 amino acids: CASSPRGAGTADTQYF. The CDR3 DNA reads TGCGCCAGCAGCCCCCGTGGAGCGGGGACAGCAGATACGCAGTATTTT.

As concerns this clonotype: This clone may be a read error of a much larger clone one base away. The chain couples TRBV15 to TRBJ2-5, with 8 bases lining up with TRBD1. The CDR3 spans 12 residues. V lost 9 bases to trimming and J lost 5 bases; unmatched junction nucleotides: 5. Germline assignment: CDR1 LNHNV and CDR2 YYDKDF (reference sequence). The CDR3 protein is CATQGGLETQYF. As DNA, the CDR3 is TGTGCCACACAGGGGGGTTTGGAGACCCAGTACTTC.

The chain recombines TRBV6-1 with TRBJ1-2; 7 bases map to TRBD1. Germline CDR1 reads MNHNS; CDR2 reads SASEGT. J was trimmed by 4 bases and V by 5 bases; bases with no gene match: 10. The CDR3 is 15 amino acids. CDR3 loop: CASSPNEGAPYGYTF. CDR3 nucleotide sequence: TGTGCCAGCAGTCCGAATGAGGGGGCGCCCTATGGCTACACCTTC.

This clonotype showed up many times. This chain links TRBV7-3 with TRBJ1-1; possibly TRBD1 for D (6 bases). The CDR3 consists of 14 residues. Germline values: CDR1 SGHTA, CDR2 FQGTGA. V lost 2 bases, J lost 4 bases, and 11 bases lay in between. This CDR3 reads CASSLQGQGTEAFF. The CDR3 region has the DNA TGTGCCAGCAGCTTACAGGGGCAGGGCACTGAAGCTTTCTTT.

This clonotype has a count of ten or more. This chain links TRBV9 with TRBJ1-5, with unresolved D. The CDR3 consists of 15 residues. The germline V and J ends were trimmed by 0 bases and 3 bases, with 10 bases remaining between them. Germline V lookup: CDR1 SGDLS, CDR2 YYNGEE. CDR3 amino acids: CASSVGPEVNQPQHF. The CDR3 nucleotides read TGTGCCAGCAGCGTAGGCCCTGAGGTCAATCAGCCCCAGCATTTT. Full variable domain (remainder filled in from reference TRBV9 and TRBJ1-5): DSGVTQTPKHLITATGQRVTLRCSPRSGDLSVYWYQQSLDQGLQFLIQYYNGEERAKGNILERFSAQQFPDLHSELNLSSLELGDSALYFCASSVGPEVNQPQHFGDGTRLSIL.

This clonotype was picked up many times. The chain uses TRBV7-9 and TRBJ2-7; D is uncertain. The CDR3 contains 15 residues. Trimming shortened V by 3 bases and J by 2 bases, and 14 bases separated the two germline ends. Germline V lookup: CDR1 SEHNR, CDR2 FQNEAQ (reference sequence). This CDR3 is CASSFVSSFPYEQYF. CDR3 nucleotides: TGTGCCAGCAGCTTTGTCTCCTCTTTCCCCTACGAGCAGTACTTC.

This clonotype has a count of ten or more. The chain is built from TRBV5-1 and TRBJ2-5; possible D gene TRBD2, 5 bases. The length of the CDR3 is 15 residues. Germline V gives CDR1 SGHRS, CDR2 YFSETQ. V was shortened by 7 bases and J by 3 bases, with 19 bases between the two germline ends. The CDR3 region is CASGRSTAREETQYF. CDR3 in DNA: TGCGCCAGCGGGCGGTCTACCGCGAGGGAAGAGACCCAGTACTTC. Full variable domain (rest looked up from reference TRBV5-1 and TRBJ2-5): KAGVTQTPRYLIKTRGQQVTLSCSPISGHRSVSWYQQTPGQGLQFLFEYFSETQRNKGNFPGRFSGRQFSNSRSEMNVSTLELGDSALYLCASGRSTAREETQYFGPGTRLLVL.